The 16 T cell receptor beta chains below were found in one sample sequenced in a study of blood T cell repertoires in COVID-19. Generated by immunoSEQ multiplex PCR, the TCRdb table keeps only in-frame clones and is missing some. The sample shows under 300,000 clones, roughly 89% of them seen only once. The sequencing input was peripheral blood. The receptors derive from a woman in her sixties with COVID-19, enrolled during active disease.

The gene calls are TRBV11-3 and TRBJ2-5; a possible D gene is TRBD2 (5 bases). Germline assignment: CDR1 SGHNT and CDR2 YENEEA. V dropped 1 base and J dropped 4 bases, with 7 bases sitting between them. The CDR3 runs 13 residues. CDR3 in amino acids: CASSLGERETQYF. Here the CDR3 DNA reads TGTGCCAGCAGCTTAGGGGAGCGAGAGACCCAGTACTTC. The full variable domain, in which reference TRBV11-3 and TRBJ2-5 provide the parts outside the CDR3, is EAGVVQSPRYKIIEKKQPVAFWCNPISGHNTLYWYLQNLGQGPELLIRYENEEAVDDSQLPKDRFSAERLKGVDSTLKIQPAELGDSAVYLCASSLGERETQYFGPGTRLLVL.

CDR3 DNA: TGCGCCAGCAGCCAACGGGGACTGGCAACTAATGAAAAACTGTTTTTT. Translated, it gives CASSQRGLATNEKLFF. The chain recombines TRBV4-3 with TRBJ1-4; perhaps TRBD1 as D (5 bases). The V end was cut by 2 bases, the J end by 0 bases, with 10 bases between. The CDR3 has 16 amino acids. Germline loops: CDR1 LGHNA, CDR2 YSLEER.

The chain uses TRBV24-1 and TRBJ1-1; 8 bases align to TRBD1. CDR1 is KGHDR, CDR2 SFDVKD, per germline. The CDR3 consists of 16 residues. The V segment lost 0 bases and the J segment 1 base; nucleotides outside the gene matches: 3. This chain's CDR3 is CATSDLGTGPNTEAFF. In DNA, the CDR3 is TGTGCCACCAGTGATTTGGGGACAGGCCCGAACACTGAAGCTTTCTTT.

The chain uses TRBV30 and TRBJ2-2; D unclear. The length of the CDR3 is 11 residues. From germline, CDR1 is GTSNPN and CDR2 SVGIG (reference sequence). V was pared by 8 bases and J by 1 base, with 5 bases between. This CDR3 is CAAKNTGELFF. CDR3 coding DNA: TGTGCCGCGAAGAACACCGGGGAGCTGTTTTTT.

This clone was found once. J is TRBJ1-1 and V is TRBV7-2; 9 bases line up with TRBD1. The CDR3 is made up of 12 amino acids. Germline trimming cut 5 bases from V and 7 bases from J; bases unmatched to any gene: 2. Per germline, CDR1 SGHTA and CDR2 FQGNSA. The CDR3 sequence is CASSLDRGEAFF. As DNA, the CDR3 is TGTGCCAGCAGCCTGGACAGGGGTGAAGCTTTCTTT.

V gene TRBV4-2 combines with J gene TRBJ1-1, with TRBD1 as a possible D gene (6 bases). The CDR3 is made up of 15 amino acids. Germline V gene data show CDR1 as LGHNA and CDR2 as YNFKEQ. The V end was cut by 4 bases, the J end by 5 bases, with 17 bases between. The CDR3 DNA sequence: TGTGCCAGCAGCCTGGACAGACCCATGGGGACTGAAGCTTTCTTT. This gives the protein CASSLDRPMGTEAFF.

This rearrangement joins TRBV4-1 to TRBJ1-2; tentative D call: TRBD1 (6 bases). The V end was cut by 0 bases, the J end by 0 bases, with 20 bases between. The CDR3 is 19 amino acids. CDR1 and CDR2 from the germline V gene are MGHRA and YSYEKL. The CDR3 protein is CASSQEMVVRTGTNYGYTF. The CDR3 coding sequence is TGCGCCAGCAGCCAAGAAATGGTCGTCCGCACAGGGACTAACTATGGCTACACCTTC.

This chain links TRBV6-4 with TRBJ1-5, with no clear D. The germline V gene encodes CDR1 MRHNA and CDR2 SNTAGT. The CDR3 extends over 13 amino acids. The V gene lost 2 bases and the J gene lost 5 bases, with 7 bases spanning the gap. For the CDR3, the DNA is TGTGCCAGCAGTGACGGGCCCGATCAGCCCCAGCATTTT. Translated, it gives CASSDGPDQPQHF.

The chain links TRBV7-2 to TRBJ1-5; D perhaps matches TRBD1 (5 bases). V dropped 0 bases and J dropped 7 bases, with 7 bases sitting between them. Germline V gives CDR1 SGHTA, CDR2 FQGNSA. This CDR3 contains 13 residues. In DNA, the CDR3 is TGTGCCAGCAGCTTAGCGGGGGGGCAGCCCCAGCATTTT. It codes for CASSLAGGQPQHF.

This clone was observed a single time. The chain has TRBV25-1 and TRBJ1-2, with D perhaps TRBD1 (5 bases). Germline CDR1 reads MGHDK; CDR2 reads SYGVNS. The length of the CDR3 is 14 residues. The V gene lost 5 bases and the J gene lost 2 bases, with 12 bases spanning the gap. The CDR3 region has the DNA TGTGCCAGCAGTTCCTCTCAGGGAAACTATGGCTACACCTTC. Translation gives CASSSSQGNYGYTF.

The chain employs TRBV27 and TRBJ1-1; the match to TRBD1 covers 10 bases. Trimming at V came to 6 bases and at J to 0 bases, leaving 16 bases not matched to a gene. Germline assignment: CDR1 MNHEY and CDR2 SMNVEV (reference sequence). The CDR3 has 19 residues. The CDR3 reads CASRSRDRGPNRMNTEAFF. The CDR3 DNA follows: TGTGCCAGCAGGTCCCGGGACAGGGGCCCTAATAGAATGAACACTGAAGCTTTCTTT.

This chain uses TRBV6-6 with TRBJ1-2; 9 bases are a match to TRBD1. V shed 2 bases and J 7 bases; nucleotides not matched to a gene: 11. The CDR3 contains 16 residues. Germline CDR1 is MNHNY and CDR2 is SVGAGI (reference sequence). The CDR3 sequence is CASSYPLRGQGTGYTF. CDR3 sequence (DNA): TGTGCCAGCAGTTACCCTCTCCGAGGACAGGGGACTGGCTACACCTTC.

The CDR3 DNA reads TGTGCCAGCAGCCAAGGGACAGGGGTTATTTACACCATATATTTT. Translated: CASSQGTGVIYTIYF. The V call is TRBV3-1 (or the pseudogene TRBV3-2), the J call TRBJ1-3, with TRBD1 matching 9 bases. The V segment lost 1 base and the J segment 8 bases; nucleotides outside the gene matches: 6. The germline gives CDR1 LGHDT, CDR2 YNNKEL (reference sequence). The CDR3 loop spans 15 amino acids.

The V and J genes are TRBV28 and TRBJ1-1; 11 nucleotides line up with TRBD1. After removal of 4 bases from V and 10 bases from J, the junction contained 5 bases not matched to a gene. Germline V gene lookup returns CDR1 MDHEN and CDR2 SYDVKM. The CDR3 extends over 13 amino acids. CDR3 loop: CASSSGQGVGAFF. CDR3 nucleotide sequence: TGTGCCAGCAGTTCGGGACAGGGGGTTGGAGCTTTCTTT.

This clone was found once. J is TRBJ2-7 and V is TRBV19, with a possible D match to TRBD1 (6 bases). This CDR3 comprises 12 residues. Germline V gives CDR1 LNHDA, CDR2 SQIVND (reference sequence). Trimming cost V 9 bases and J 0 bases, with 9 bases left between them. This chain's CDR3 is CASGTSSYEQYF. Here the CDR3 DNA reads TGTGCCAGCGGGACAAGCTCCTACGAGCAGTACTTC.

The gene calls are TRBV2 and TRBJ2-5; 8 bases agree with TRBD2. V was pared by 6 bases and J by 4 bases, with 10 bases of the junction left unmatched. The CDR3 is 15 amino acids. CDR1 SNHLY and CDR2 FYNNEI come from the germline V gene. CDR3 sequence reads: CASRIAGIAGETQYF. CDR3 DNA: TGTGCCAGCAGGATAGCGGGGATCGCTGGAGAGACCCAGTACTTC.